This T cell receptor (beta chain) was recovered during a study of CXCR3-negative and CXCR3-positive naive CD8 T cells (dated by TCRdb to about 2019). A note on the overall study: In total, approximately 140 million TRB reads were obtained, which works out to roughly 1.5 +/- 0.3 million reads per library. Naive subsets from a handful of donors and memory cells from 3 donors were included in the TRBV-TRBJ cluster analysis. Diversity and physicochemical repertoire analyses covered approximately 10 donors pooled from two independent experiments. What the study reported, not specific to this receptor: CXCR3 expression partially decreased after cryopreservation, so most assays used freshly isolated PBMCs. Repertoire diversity was comparably high in both naive subsets but much lower in memory CD8+ T cells. Compared with CXCR3-negative naive cells, CXCR3-positive naive cells had TRB CDR3s with higher hydrophobicity (lower Kidera factor 4), lower energy, and higher strength and volume indices. Because surface CD5, which has been linked to self-reactivity in mice, was comparable between naive subsets, TCR interaction strength was also inferred from TRB CDR3 physicochemical properties. Similar TRBV-TRBJ usage was shown by naive CXCR3-negative and CXCR3-positive cells from the same donor, whereas distinct patterns were shown by memory cells.

Each CD8+ T cell subset was flow-sorted in triplicate, with 300,000 cells per subset placed directly into RLT lysis buffer. To keep memory contaminants out, a stringent definition of naive CD8+ T cells was applied: CD45RO-CCR7+CD27+CD95-. Standard density gradient centrifugation was used to isolate peripheral blood mononuclear cells from buffy coats. A FACSAria III was used to flow-sort naive CXCR3-negative and CXCR3-positive CD8+ T cells. Total RNA was extracted from sorted cells using an RNeasy Mini Kit. From its cysteine to its phenylalanine, the CDR3 spans 14 amino acids. The nucleotide record is missing. CDR1 LGHNA and CDR2 YSLEER were looked up in the germline V gene. TCRdb records NextSeq 550 as the sequencer. The Human TCR Profiling Kit (MiLaboratory) was used to make UMI-labeled 5' RACE TRB cDNA libraries. The full amount of extracted RNA was used for cDNA synthesis, and the full amount of resulting cDNA was used for PCR amplification. Libraries were prepared in parallel with an identical number of PCR cycles. Under the source paper's analysis protocol: MIGEC and MiXCR extracted about 50,000 +/- 10,000 unique UMI-labeled TRB cDNA molecules per library, requiring at least two reads per UMI. On average, each library contained approximately 40,000 +/- 10,000 functional in-frame TRB CDR3 nucleotide clonotypes without stop codons. After downsampling to 5000 UMI-labeled TRB molecules per sample, diversity metrics such as normalized Shannon-Wiener and Chao1 were calculated in VDJtools. VDJtools was used to calculate clonotype-size-weighted physicochemical properties of the central five CDR3 residues, namely interaction energy, strength, volume and Kidera factor 4. Reads reprocessed by TCRdb are summarized as one entry per CDR3 protein sequence, and DNA is absent. TCRdb, not the original authors, processed these V and J calls. In this sample's table one finds around 45,000 distinct CDR3 sequences. The ten top clones hold around 1.4% of the sample.

About this clonotype itself: No cognate antigen has been identified for it.

The sample was naive CXCR3- CD8+ T cells from blood. The cell subset or site label, read with the paper, signifies: CD45RO-CCR7+CD27+CD95- naive CD8+ T cells lacking CXCR3 (TNR3-). Recombination connected TRBV4-3 to TRBJ1-2; the D call from TCRdb, TRBD1, cannot be confirmed without DNA. The TCR sequence derives from a human donor in good health. Some clones in this sample may be carry-over from other donors' samples. The CDR3 region has the sequence CASSQVGTAYGYTF.